The rows below give T cell receptor beta chains drawn from one sample of a study of graft-versus-host responses after intestinal transplantation. Sequencing used immunoSEQ multiplex PCR; TCRdb keeps in-frame clones, though not all of them. The data hold 20,000 to 25,000 clones, with roughly four fifths observed a single time. This sample comprised ileum tissue, obtained 12 days after intestinal transplant. These receptors were collected from a human patient who received an intestinal transplant, so some T cells may come from the graft donor. CDR3s include the opening cysteine and the closing phenylalanine or tryptophan. Each record gives: D gene, V gene, J gene, clone size, CDR3 protein, CDR3 DNA. The D gene is left open where the match is weak. Expanded clones get a size class; other rows say once, few or many, or leave the size out.

d_gene: NA
v_gene: TRBV11-3
j_gene: TRBJ2-3
abundance: NA
CDR3aa: CASSPRGDTQYF
CDR3nt: TGTGCCAGCAGCCCCCGCGGAGATACGCAGTATTTT

d_gene: NA
v_gene: TRBV18
j_gene: TRBJ2-5
abundance: NA
CDR3aa: CASSLLQGEQTQYF
CDR3nt: TGTGCCAGCTCACTACTACAGGGAGAGCAGACCCAGTACTTC

d_gene: TRBD2
v_gene: TRBV6-5
j_gene: TRBJ2-1
abundance: NA
CDR3aa: CASSYSSGRHNEQFF
CDR3nt: TGTGCCAGCAGTTACTCTAGCGGGAGACACAATGAGCAGTTCTTC

d_gene: NA
v_gene: TRBV5-1
j_gene: TRBJ1-1
abundance: once
CDR3aa: CASRKLAGDDMNTEAFF
CDR3nt: TGCGCCAGCAGAAAACTGGCAGGGGACGACATGAACACTGAAGCTTTCTTT

d_gene: NA
v_gene: TRBV2
j_gene: TRBJ1-2
abundance: few
CDR3aa: CASSLGQPYGYTF
CDR3nt: TGTGCCAGCAGTCTCGGACAGCCTTATGGCTACACCTTC

d_gene: NA
v_gene: TRBV5-8
j_gene: TRBJ2-7
abundance: once
CDR3aa: CASSQPRGGGWEQYF
CDR3nt: TGTGCCAGCAGCCAGCCAAGAGGTGGGGGGTGGGAGCAGTACTTC

d_gene: TRBD2
v_gene: TRBV28
j_gene: TRBJ2-7
abundance: few
CDR3aa: CASSLPPQPRELVVVSYEQYF
CDR3nt: TGTGCCAGCAGCTTACCCCCGCAGCCGCGGGAGCTAGTGGTGGTGTCCTACGAGCAGTACTTC

d_gene: NA
v_gene: TRBV2
j_gene: TRBJ2-5
abundance: NA
CDR3aa: CASSEHGSSSGGTQYF
CDR3nt: TGTGCCAGCAGCGAGCACGGCAGTAGCTCCGGGGGGACCCAGTACTTC

d_gene: NA
v_gene: TRBV18
j_gene: TRBJ2-3
abundance: NA
CDR3aa: CASSPRATSTDTQYF
CDR3nt: TGTGCCAGCTCACCACGAGCGACTAGCACAGATACGCAGTATTTT

d_gene: TRBD1
v_gene: TRBV6-1
j_gene: TRBJ1-2
abundance: NA
CDR3aa: CASSGQGGSGYTF
CDR3nt: TGTGCCAGCAGTGGACAGGGTGGTAGTGGCTACACCTTC

d_gene: NA
v_gene: TRBV5-1
j_gene: TRBJ2-5
abundance: NA
CDR3aa: CASSRGGPRETQYF
CDR3nt: TGCGCCAGCTCGAGGGGGGGGCCTCGAGAGACCCAGTACTTC

d_gene: NA
v_gene: TRBV7-3
j_gene: TRBJ2-3
abundance: NA
CDR3aa: CASSTSTTGPTQYF
CDR3nt: TGTGCCAGCAGCACATCGACGACAGGCCCTACGCAGTATTTT

d_gene: NA
v_gene: TRBV18
j_gene: TRBJ1-1
abundance: NA
CDR3aa: CASSPGQNTEAFF
CDR3nt: TGTGCCAGCTCACCGGGACAGAACACTGAAGCTTTCTTT

d_gene: NA
v_gene: TRBV5-1
j_gene: TRBJ1-3
abundance: NA
CDR3aa: CASSLEQGGNTIYF
CDR3nt: TGCGCCAGCAGCTTGGAGCAGGGTGGAAACACCATATATTTT

d_gene: TRBD1
v_gene: TRBV18
j_gene: TRBJ2-7
abundance: few
CDR3aa: CASSPGTGGREQYF
CDR3nt: TGTGCCAGCTCACCCGGGACAGGGGGTAGGGAGCAGTACTTC

d_gene: TRBD1
v_gene: TRBV12-5
j_gene: TRBJ2-7
abundance: NA
CDR3aa: CASGLPGQGEYEQYF
CDR3nt: TGTGCTAGTGGTTTACCGGGACAGGGAGAATACGAGCAGTACTTC

d_gene: TRBD2
v_gene: TRBV4-3
j_gene: TRBJ2-3
abundance: NA
CDR3aa: CASSQDLGLAGGSGTDTQYF
CDR3nt: TGCGCCAGCAGCCAAGATCTAGGGCTAGCGGGAGGGTCGGGCACAGATACGCAGTATTTT

d_gene: TRBD2
v_gene: TRBV12-5
j_gene: TRBJ2-4
abundance: NA
CDR3aa: CASALGGAKNIQYF
CDR3nt: TGTGCTAGTGCCCTCGGGGGGGCCAAAAACATTCAGTACTTC